These 10 T cell receptor beta chains were sequenced from one sample in a study of blood T cell repertoires in COVID-19. Profiled with immunoSEQ multiplex PCR; TCRdb holds only in-frame clones, not every one. The sample lists 100,000 to 150,000 clones; roughly 89% were seen once. Sequencing used peripheral blood. The receptors derive from a man aged 55 to 70 with COVID-19, enrolled during active disease.

The chain uses TRBV12-3 or TRBV12-4 and TRBJ2-1; D remains unclear. Trimming left V 5 bases short and J 14 bases short, with 16 bases between. There are 12 residues in the CDR3. The CDR3 coding sequence is TGTGCCAGCAGTCCCGAGGCTTCGATGGAGTTCTTC. Amino acids: CASSPEASMEFF.

The V gene is TRBV19, the J gene TRBJ1-2; the match to TRBD1 covers 9 bases. This CDR3 region has 15 residues. Looked up from germline, CDR1 is LNHDA and CDR2 is SQIVND (reference sequence). V shed 6 bases, J shed 2 bases, and the junction held 7 bases outside the gene matches. In DNA, the CDR3 is TGTGCCAGTAGCGAACAGGGGGCTGGGAACTATGGCTACACCTTC. This codes for CASSEQGAGNYGYTF.

This clone was seen a handful of times. CDR3 coding DNA: TGTGCCAGCACCCGAAATAATGTAGGGAGCTCCTATAATTCACCCCTCCACTTT. Amino acids: CASTRNNVGSSYNSPLHF. The chain couples TRBV5-6 to TRBJ1-6; no clear D gene. CDR3 length equals 18 residues. V was cut by 6 bases and J by 0 bases, with 19 bases left in between. Germline-derived CDR1 and CDR2 are SGHDT and YYEEEE. Looking up the rest from reference TRBV5-6 and TRBJ1-6 gives the full variable domain: DAGVTQSPTHLIKTRGQQVTLRCSPKSGHDTVSWYQQALGQGPQFIFQYYEEEERQRGNFPDRFSGHQFPNYSSELNVNALLLGDSALYLCASTRNNVGSSYNSPLHFGNGTRLTVT.

This chain joins TRBV4-2 and TRBJ2-1; 8 bases are shared with TRBD2. The V gene's germline CDR1 is LGHNA and CDR2 YNFKEQ. V lost 2 bases and J lost 8; bases outside the gene matches: 11. The CDR3 extends over 16 amino acids. The DNA for the CDR3 is TGTGCCAGCAGCCAAAGGACTAGCTCTCCTACGTATGAGCAGTTCTTC. Its translation is CASSQRTSSPTYEQFF.

CDR3 residues: CASRGSGNQPQHF. The CDR3 coding sequence is TGCGCCAGTAGGGGGTCTGGCAATCAGCCCCAGCATTTT. The gene calls are TRBV5-1 and TRBJ1-5, with D possibly matching TRBD1 (6 bases). This CDR3 spans 13 amino acids. V was clipped by 8 bases and J by 2 bases, with 11 bases between them. In germline, CDR1 is SGHRS, CDR2 YFSETQ.

The V and J genes are TRBV5-1 and TRBJ2-1, with 12 bases identical to TRBD2. Losses at the gene ends were 5 bases for V and 6 bases for J; bases not matched to a gene: 6. This CDR3 contains 15 residues. Germline-derived CDR1 and CDR2 are SGHRS and YFSETQ. CDR3: CASSRTSGGFNEQFF. DNA for the CDR3: TGCGCCAGCAGTCGAACTAGCGGGGGGTTCAATGAGCAGTTCTTC. Using reference TRBV5-1 and TRBJ2-1 for the parts outside the CDR3, the full variable domain is KAGVTQTPRYLIKTRGQQVTLSCSPISGHRSVSWYQQTPGQGLQFLFEYFSETQRNKGNFPGRFSGRQFSNSRSEMNVSTLELGDSALYLCASSRTSGGFNEQFFGPGTRLTVL.

The gene calls are TRBV7-2 and TRBJ1-2; D is perhaps TRBD1 (5 bases). CDR3 length: 15 residues. From germline, CDR1 is SGHTA and CDR2 FQGNSA. Deletions cut 5 bases from V and 8 bases from J, with 21 bases between. The CDR3 is CASSTQGGEFWGYTF. For the CDR3, the DNA is TGTGCCAGCAGCACCCAGGGCGGGGAATTTTGGGGCTACACCTTC. Using reference TRBV7-2 and TRBJ1-2 for the parts outside the CDR3, the full variable domain is GAGVSQSPSNKVTEKGKDVELRCDPISGHTALYWYRQSLGQGLEFLIYFQGNSAPDKSGLPSDRFSAERTGGSVSTLTIQRTQQEDSAVYLCASSTQGGEFWGYTFGSGTRLTVV.

The genes are TRBV4-1 and TRBJ1-5, with 8 nucleotides matching TRBD1. The CDR3 is 15 residues long. V lost 3 bases and J lost 2; bases outside the gene matches: 3. Germline lookup yields CDR1 MGHRA and CDR2 YSYEKL. CDR3 nucleotides: TGCGCCAGCAGCCAGCAGGACAGGGGCAATCAGCCCCAGCATTTT. Translated, it gives CASSQQDRGNQPQHF.

The chain uses TRBV28 and TRBJ2-2, with no clear D. Germline V gene data show CDR1 as MDHEN and CDR2 as SYDVKM. The germline V and J ends were trimmed by 5 bases and 1 base, with 8 bases remaining between them. The CDR3 has 14 amino acids. This CDR3 reads CASSPSGNTGELFF. The CDR3 region has the DNA TGTGCCAGCAGTCCCTCAGGGAACACCGGGGAGCTGTTTTTT.

This clone is a singleton in its sample. The chain carries TRBV30 and TRBJ1-1, with D perhaps matching TRBD1 (6 bases). There are 12 residues in the CDR3. CDR1 GTSNPN and CDR2 SVGIG come from the germline V gene (reference sequence). Between the trimmed V and J ends, which lost 0 bases and 8 bases, there was a span of 10 bases. The chain's CDR3 is CAWSVRTGEAFF. The CDR3 DNA reads TGTGCCTGGAGTGTACGCACAGGGGAAGCTTTCTTT.